The sequence of this T cell receptor beta chain was determined in a study of blood T cell repertoires in COVID-19 (dated by TCRdb to 2018 to 2020). Regarding the research as a whole: The collaborator samples originated in the United States, Italy and Spain and spanned the acute and convalescent phases of COVID-19. The material from the prospective study consisted of cDNA or gDNA derived from T cells, B-cell-depleted T cells, or PBMCs. Deeply sampled blood TCRbeta repertoires from subjects exposed to, actively infected with, or recovered from COVID-19 were included in the dataset. The repertoires were released in a freely available public database meant as a resource for research on the immune response to SARS-CoV-2. Samples were obtained from the ongoing ImmuneRACE study (first 160 participants) and from approximately 1,200 subjects provided by 6 global collaborators. A de-identified subject ID, COVID-19 status, age in years and sex were almost always included in the sample metadata. HLA class I and class II types, where available, came from metadata supplied by the sample provider rather than from assay-based typing.

The immunoSEQ Assay, a bias-controlled multiplex PCR, was used to amplify TCRbeta CDR3 regions from genomic DNA. The study's own analysis went as follows. The number of nucleated cells in each sample was estimated by amplification of reference gene primers within the assay. Sequence reads were collapsed and filtered to measure the absolute abundance of every unique TCRbeta CDR3 rearrangement. For each sample, productive Simpson clonality was calculated by taking the square root of Simpson's diversity index across productive rearrangements. Drawn from immuneACCESS, this table holds only the in-frame rearrangements with V and J called that TCRdb kept. Clones are partly lost; checked studies trace under half to an unresolved V gene and leave the rest unexplained. The V and J calls and clone size come from that table; D and trimming were worked out from the DNA. This sample has approximately 230,000 clones in its table, and more than 85% of those were observed once. The top ten constitute over 4% of the sample.

From cysteine to phenylalanine, the CDR3 is 14 amino acids long. Only the CDR3 DNA stays, 42 bases, in frame from base 1. Between the V and J ends, shortened by 2 bases and 10 bases respectively, the junction contains 17 bases. The germline V gene yields KGHSH for CDR1 and LQKENI for CDR2. A note on this clone: Its cognate antigen has yet to be identified. No much larger clonotype is one base removed from it; base qualities were not supplied.

What the work shows at the level of the full study, not this receptor alone: Clinical and demographic metadata were provided uncurated, with the amount varying by source and participant.

In the prospective study, participants were about 18 to 89 years old, resided in approximately 22 geographic areas of the United States, and were enrolled through a virtual design. In the prospective study, participants were assigned to cohorts based on the clinical history participants reported in a screening survey and a study questionnaire. Recovered participants in ImmuneRACE Cohort 3 were defined as having two consecutive negative NP/OP PCR tests, clearance from a healthcare professional, or resolution of symptoms. In the prospective study, mobile phlebotomists collected whole blood, serum and a nasopharyngeal or oropharyngeal swab from each participant. Over a roughly two-month period, participants in the prospective study had the option of providing additional blood draws and questionnaires. Before DNA extraction, prospective study blood samples were shipped either frozen or at room temperature.

This sequence was found in a woman in her thirties who had recovered from COVID-19. The rearrangement joined TRBV18 to TRBJ1-1; the D gene cannot be resolved reliably. Sequences were obtained from PBMCs or T cells enriched from blood (not recorded which). The nucleotide sequence is given as TGTGCCAGCTCACCATATGCGCAGGTGGTAGGAGCTTTCTTT. Translated, this gives CASSPYAQVVGAFF.